A selection of T cell receptor beta chains follows, all from one sample in a study of T cells in Graves' hyperthyroidism and ophthalmopathy. A single record per CDR3 protein comes from TCRdb applying MiXCR to the multiplex PCR reads. The table has about 320,000 distinct CDR3 sequences, 16% seen once. The sequenced material came from blood. Every receptor here comes from a man aged 25 to 40 with Graves' hyperthyroidism. Each CDR3 is given with its conserved first and last residue. A D gene is named only where the DNA matches it firmly. Size tells how often a clone was seen (once, few, many) or the class of an expanded clone, and some rows leave it out.

D gene	clone size	V gene	J gene	CDR3 protein	CDR3 DNA
-	-	TRBV6-5	TRBJ2-1	CASSPTTPDNEQFF	TGTGCCAGCAGTCCGACTACCCCTGACAATGAGCAGTTCTTC
-	many	TRBV6-6	TRBJ2-7	CASSYDVGGAIEQYF	TGTGCCAGCAGTTACGACGTAGGAGGGGCTATCGAGCAGTACTTC
-	few	TRBV20-1	TRBJ1-3	CSASDGRSEGTIYF	TGCAGTGCTTCGGACGGCCGGAGTGAGGGCACCATATATTTT
-	-	TRBV9	TRBJ2-2	CASSVEAWGSDGELFF	TGTGCCAGCAGCGTAGAAGCTTGGGGGAGCGACGGGGAGCTGTTTTTT
-	-	TRBV7-9	TRBJ1-2	CATVRTVYGYTF	TGTGCCACCGTTAGGACAGTCTATGGCTACACCTTC
-	-	TRBV4-1	TRBJ2-5	CASSQTGWFQYF	TGCGCCAGCAGCCAAACCGGCTGGTTCCAGTACTTC
-	many	TRBV6-1	TRBJ2-3	CASKDWKTDTQYF	TGTGCCAGCAAGGACTGGAAGACAGATACGCAGTATTTT
-	many	TRBV3-1	TRBJ2-2	CASSQELANTGELFF	TGTGCCAGCAGCCAAGAACTAGCGAACACCGGGGAGCTGTTTTTT
-	-	TRBV6-1	TRBJ2-7	CASRDEAATSYEQYF	TGTGCCAGCAGGGATGAGGCGGCAACCTCCTACGAGCAGTACTTC
TRBD1	-	TRBV10-3	TRBJ1-2	CAITQQGDLNYGYTF	TGTGCCATCACTCAACAGGGGGACCTAAACTATGGCTACACCTTC
-	few	TRBV7-9	TRBJ1-6	CASSSQGVDSPLHF	TGTGCCAGCAGCTCTCAGGGTGTAGATTCACCCCTCCACTTT
-	few	TRBV30	TRBJ1-6	CAWSIRGPLHF	TGTGCCTGGAGTATCAGGGGACCCCTCCACTTT